What follows are 12 T cell receptor beta chains derived from one specimen sequenced in a study of blood T cell repertoires in COVID-19. Profiled with immunoSEQ multiplex PCR; TCRdb holds only in-frame clones, not every one. The data show around 370,000 clones, 88% seen once. Sequencing was performed on PBMCs or T cells enriched from blood (not recorded which). The receptors were sampled from a woman younger than 35 who had recovered from COVID-19.

The chain employs TRBV28 and TRBJ1-5; TRBD1 matches 11 bases. This CDR3 contains 16 residues. The germline gives CDR1 MDHEN, CDR2 SYDVKM. V trimming: 6 bases; J trimming: 4 bases; junction bases outside the gene matches: 8. The CDR3 DNA reads as TGTGCCAGCAGGATGGACAGGGGGCCATTAAATCAGCCCCAGCATTTT. Protein: CASRMDRGPLNQPQHF.

This clone occurred a few times. The sample has other DNA sequences that encode this CDR3 too. The chain has TRBV7-9 and TRBJ1-2; 7 bases agree with TRBD1. The trim removed 1 base at V and 6 bases at J, leaving 2 bases unmatched. The CDR3 contains 13 residues. Germline V gives CDR1 SEHNR, CDR2 FQNEAQ (reference sequence). The CDR3 region is CASSLGQGDGYTF. DNA for the CDR3: TGTGCCAGCAGCTTAGGACAGGGAGATGGCTACACCTTC.

The J gene is TRBJ1-1, the V gene TRBV7-3; 9 nucleotides line up with TRBD1. The ends lost 5 bases at V and 5 bases at J; junction bases unmatched: 18. CDR1 SGHTA and CDR2 FQGTGA come from the germline V gene. The CDR3 runs to 18 residues. The CDR3 bases are TGTGCCAGCAGCCACTCTAAGGGACAGGGTCCCGGGGGGACTGAAGCTTTCTTT. Translating it yields CASSHSKGQGPGGTEAFF.

The V gene is TRBV7-9, the J gene TRBJ1-2; D may be TRBD1 (6 bases). The germline V and J ends were trimmed by 5 bases and 2 bases, with 12 bases remaining between them. Germline V gene sequence: CDR1 SEHNR, CDR2 FQNEAQ (reference sequence). The CDR3 is 14 amino acids. The CDR3 nucleotides read TGTGCCAGCAGCCCGATCAGGGGAAACTATGGCTACACCTTC. This sequence encodes CASSPIRGNYGYTF.

The chain combines TRBV7-3 with TRBJ1-6; D gene ambiguous. This CDR3 spans 15 amino acids. V lost 6 bases to trimming and J lost 0 bases, with 9 bases between them. Germline V lookup: CDR1 SGHTA, CDR2 FQGTGA. The CDR3 loop reads CASSRKSSYNSPLHF. For the CDR3, the DNA is TGTGCCAGCAGTCGTAAGAGCTCCTATAATTCACCCCTCCACTTT.

The genes are TRBV6-5 and TRBJ2-7, with D unresolved. This CDR3 has 14 residues. The germline V gene has CDR1 MNHEY and CDR2 SVGAGI. V was pared by 0 bases and J by 2 bases, with 8 bases between. CDR3 sequence: CASSYSRVAYEQYF. CDR3 in DNA: TGTGCCAGCAGTTACTCCCGGGTAGCCTACGAGCAGTACTTC.

The genes are TRBV28 and TRBJ1-2; possible D gene TRBD1, 6 bases. Deletions cut 5 bases from V and 2 bases from J, with 15 bases between. The CDR3 sequence is 15 residues long. Germline lookup yields CDR1 MDHEN and CDR2 SYDVKM. The CDR3 DNA sequence: TGTGCCAGCAGTCTCCCCGGGACACCGAACTATGGCTACACCTTC. Translating gives CASSLPGTPNYGYTF.

The chain employs TRBV28 and TRBJ1-2, with TRBD1 matching over 9 bases. The CDR3 totals 15 residues. CDR1 MDHEN and CDR2 SYDVKM come from the germline V gene. V lost 5 bases, J lost 4 bases, and 8 bases stayed unmatched. The CDR3 nucleotides are TGTGCCAGCAGTATCCCGGGACAGGGACCCTATGGCTACACCTTC. Translating it yields CASSIPGQGPYGYTF.

V is TRBV9 and J is TRBJ1-3; D is perhaps TRBD1 (5 bases). V lost 4 bases to trimming and J lost 4 bases, with 15 bases between them. This CDR3 contains 15 residues. The germline gives CDR1 SGDLS, CDR2 YYNGEE. The CDR3 loop reads CASSFPPGGGNTIYF. DNA of the CDR3: TGTGCCAGCAGCTTTCCCCCGGGGGGGGGAAACACCATATATTTT.

This sequence joins TRBV3-1 (or the pseudogene TRBV3-2) and TRBJ2-3, with 10 nucleotides matching TRBD2. The trim removed 5 bases at V and 5 bases at J, leaving 7 bases unmatched. The V gene's germline CDR1 is LGHDT and CDR2 YNNKEL (reference sequence). The CDR3 extends over 15 amino acids. The CDR3 DNA sequence: TGTGCCAGCAGCTATGGACTAGCGGTAGGAGATACGCAGTATTTT. Its translation: CASSYGLAVGDTQYF.

This chain joins TRBV28 and TRBJ1-2, with a tentative D call TRBD1 (6 bases). The CDR3 consists of 12 residues. Germline CDR1 and CDR2: MDHEN and SYDVKM. V lost 7 bases and J lost 5, with 11 bases in between. Here the CDR3 DNA reads TGTGCCAGCACGGGGGGCCGATATGGCTACACCTTC. As protein: CASTGGRYGYTF.

This chain connects TRBV18 to TRBJ2-3, with TRBD1 matching 7 bases. This CDR3 is built from 13 residues. CDR1 is KGHSH and CDR2 is LQKENI in the germline V gene. J gave up 2 bases and V 6 bases, and 2 bases lay outside the gene matches. The chain's CDR3 is CASSTGPTDTQYF. The CDR3, as DNA: TGTGCCAGCTCGACAGGGCCCACAGATACGCAGTATTTT.